This TCR beta chain was sequenced in a study of Ad26.COV2.S vaccination and SARS-CoV-2 variants (dated by TCRdb to the early 2020s). Regarding the study in general: Vaccine-arm donors were drawn from COV1001, a multicentre, randomized, double-blind, placebo-controlled phase I-IIa trial of Ad26.COV2.S in healthy adults. Trial participants were randomized into five groups of five, in which low-dose or high-dose Ad26.COV2.S was given once or twice, or placebo was given on both occasions. TCRbeta repertoire sequencing was used to assess the specificity and breadth of SARS-CoV-2-reactive T cell receptors after Ad26.COV2.S vaccination. A total of 32 samples were included in the TCR-sequenced set, comprising some 20 Ad26.COV2.S vaccine recipients, 5 placebo recipients and 8 SARS-CoV-2 convalescent individuals. Investigators did not know the trial group allocation while performing experiments and assessing outcomes. Ad26.COV2.S was given intramuscularly at 5x10^10 or 1x10^11 viral particles, as a single shot or as two shots 56 days apart.

This specimen's treatment or condition label, interpreted: some 20 received Ad26.COV2.S at low or high dose, single or two shots; five or six received placebo; per-sample allocation not given. For vaccine and placebo recipients, repertoires were sequenced using samples collected on day 63 after the first injection. Between 29 July and 7 August 2020, Cohort 1b enrolled fewer than 30 adults aged 18-55 years at one site in Boston, USA. Ad26.COV2.S was a replication-incompetent adenovirus type 26 vector expressing a prefusion-stabilized SARS-CoV-2 spike protein from the original Wuhan strain. The immunoSEQ Assay was the method used to sequence TCRbeta CDR3 regions. After extraction, genomic DNA underwent amplification by bias-controlled multiplex PCR, followed by high-throughput sequencing. The authors' pipeline ran thus. To quantify the absolute abundance of every unique TCRbeta CDR3 region, sequences were collapsed and filtered. T cell fraction was estimated by normalizing TCRbeta template counts to usable DNA, with usable DNA measured through amplification of reference genes found in all nucleated cells. Repertoire TCRs were annotated as SARS-CoV-2-specific by exact matching of V gene, CDR3 amino acid sequence and J gene to a known reactive TCR set. MIRA supplied the reference SARS-CoV-2 TCR set, which was filtered for enrichment in COVID-19-positive ImmuneCODE repertoires so that public or cross-reactive TCRs were removed. Drawing on the MIRA antigens, annotated TCRs were analysed further at the level of specific ORF or position within ORF. Breadth was defined as annotated unique rearrangements over total unique productive rearrangements; depth was the summed frequency of those rearrangements. Two-sided Wilcoxon rank-sum tests were applied when comparing TCR breadth between groups. TCRdb holds this immuneACCESS table with in-frame rearrangements only. Some clones are missing; in checked studies, unresolved V genes explain under half, and the rest has no known cause. V and J calls and clone size are those listed in that table; D and trimming were worked out from the DNA. The sample table contains fewer than 400,000 clones; only one count was recorded for 89% of them. Around 1.9% of the sample comes from the top ten.

The investigation overall reported the following: After vaccination, spike-specific CD8+ and CD4+ T cell responses were reported to show substantial breadth. Compared with placebo recipients, Ad26.COV2.S recipients showed higher spike-specific TCR breadth (P = 0.0014). It was noted by the authors that total T cell responses may have been underestimated by the TCR breadth and depth analyses. Vaccine and placebo recipients had similar non-spike TCR breadth, a finding consistent with the vaccine containing only spike. The study was not powered for comparison of responses between vaccine doses or regimens.

A word on this clone: It has no known antigen specificity. No base qualities exist here, and no much larger clone lies one base off it.

In the germline V gene, CDR1 corresponds to SNHLY and CDR2 to FYNNEI. Trimming at the junction amounts to 7 bases on V and 1 base on J, and the germline ends lie 10 bases apart. The CDR3 measures 14 amino acids from cysteine to phenylalanine. Of all the DNA, just the CDR3 is kept, 42 bases in frame from base 1. The material was peripheral blood, obtained in a trial of Ad26.COV2.S vaccine versus placebo. The clonotype originates from a person aged 18-60 years who received the Ad26.COV2.S COVID-19 vaccine or a placebo. Recombination connected TRBV2 to TRBJ2-2; the D segment cannot be called with confidence. CDR3 reads: CASKANRNTGELFF. The DNA reads TGTGCCAGCAAGGCGAACAGGAACACCGGGGAGCTGTTTTTT.